This T cell receptor (beta chain) was recovered during a study of blood T cell repertoires in COVID-19. The overall study: Acute and convalescent COVID-19 specimens originated in the United States, Italy and Spain.

Germline V gives CDR1 MDHEN, CDR2 SYDVKM. The CDR3 has 13 residues. V lost 6 bases, J lost 0 bases, and 2 bases stayed unmatched. Recovered status applied to Cohort 3 donors who had two consecutive negative PCRs. It also applied to those with clearance or with symptom resolution. Produced via immunoSEQ multiplex PCR; TCRdb's table is partial and in-frame only. Of 150,000 or so clones in the sample, around 83% were seen once. The TCR was taken from a man between 50 and 59 years old who had recovered from COVID-19. The genes are TRBV28 and TRBJ2-7; 7 positions match TRBD1. Sequenced sample: PBMCs or T cells enriched from blood (not recorded which). The CDR3 region has the DNA TGTGCCAGCAGCTGGACAGGCTCCTACGAGCAGTACTTC. Protein: CASSWTGSYEQYF. The variable domain in full, completed from reference TRBV28 and TRBJ2-7, reads DVKVTQSSRYLVKRTGEKVFLECVQDMDHENMFWYRQDPGLGLRLIYFSYDVKMKEKGDIPEGYSVSREKKERFSLILESASTNQTSMYLCASSWTGSYEQYFGPGTRLTVT.